This T cell receptor beta chain came from a study of early T cells in non-severe SARS-CoV-2 infection. At the level of the study: The study sequenced bulk RNA from unsorted whole blood, with chains unpaired. Study-wide points: In VDJdb matching, anti-spike CD8 responses were favored while private and CD4 specificities went missing.

Worth noting for this clonotype: Its antigen remains unknown.

Unique molecular identifiers (one per individual cDNA molecule) were attached. TCRdb redid the calling of the 5' RACE reads with MiXCR, one entry per CDR3 protein. Among over 50,000 distinct CDR3 sequences, 10% to 15% were seen once, and the ten largest hold 2.9%. From germline, CDR1 is MDHEN and CDR2 SYDVKM. CDR3 length equals 13 residues. Germline trimming cut 5 bases from V and 3 bases from J; bases unmatched to any gene: 1. Sequencing used whole blood. The sequence came from an adult who was a healthcare worker with PCR-confirmed SARS-CoV-2 infection or an uninfected control (not recorded which). V gene TRBV28 combines with J gene TRBJ2-7; 10 positions match TRBD1. The CDR3 coding sequence is TGTGCCAGCAGTCGGACAGGGGGCTACGAGCAGTACTTC. Translating it yields CASSRTGGYEQYF.